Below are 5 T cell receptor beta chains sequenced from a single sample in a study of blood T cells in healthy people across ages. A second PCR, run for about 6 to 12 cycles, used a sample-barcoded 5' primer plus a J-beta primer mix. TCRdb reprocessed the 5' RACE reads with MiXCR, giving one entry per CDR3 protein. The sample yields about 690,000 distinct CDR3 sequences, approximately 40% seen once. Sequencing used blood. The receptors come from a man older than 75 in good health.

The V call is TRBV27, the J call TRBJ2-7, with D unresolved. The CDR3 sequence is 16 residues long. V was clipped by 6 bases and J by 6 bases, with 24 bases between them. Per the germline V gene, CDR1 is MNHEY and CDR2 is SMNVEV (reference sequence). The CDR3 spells CASRRNPTDLVSEQYF. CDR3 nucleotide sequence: TGTGCCAGCAGGCGGAATCCCACCGACCTAGTTTCCGAGCAGTACTTC.

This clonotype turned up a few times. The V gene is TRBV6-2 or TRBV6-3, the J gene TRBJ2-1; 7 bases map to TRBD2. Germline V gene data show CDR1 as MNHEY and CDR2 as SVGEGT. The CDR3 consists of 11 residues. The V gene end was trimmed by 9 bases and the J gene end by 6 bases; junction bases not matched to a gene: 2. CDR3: CASGRANEQFF. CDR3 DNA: TGTGCCAGTGGGAGGGCCAATGAGCAGTTCTTC.

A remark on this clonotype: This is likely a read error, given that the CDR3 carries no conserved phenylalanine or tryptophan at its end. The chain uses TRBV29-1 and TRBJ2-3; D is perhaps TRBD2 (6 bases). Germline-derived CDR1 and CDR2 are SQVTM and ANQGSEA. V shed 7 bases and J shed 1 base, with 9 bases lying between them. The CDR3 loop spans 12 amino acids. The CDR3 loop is CSGREGTDTQYL. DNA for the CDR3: TGCAGCGGAAGGGAGGGCACAGATACGCAGTATCTT.

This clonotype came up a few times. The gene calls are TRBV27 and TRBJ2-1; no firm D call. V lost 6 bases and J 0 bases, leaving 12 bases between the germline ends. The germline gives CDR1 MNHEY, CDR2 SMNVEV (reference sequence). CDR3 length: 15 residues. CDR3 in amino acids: CASSTGPSSYNEQFF. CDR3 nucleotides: TGTGCCAGCAGCACCGGTCCCAGCTCCTACAATGAGCAGTTCTTC.

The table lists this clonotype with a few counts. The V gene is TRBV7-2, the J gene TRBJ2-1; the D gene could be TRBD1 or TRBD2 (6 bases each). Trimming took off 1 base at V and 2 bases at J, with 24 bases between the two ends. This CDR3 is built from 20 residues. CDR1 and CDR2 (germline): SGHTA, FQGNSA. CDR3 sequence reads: CASSLVLRSGAGTTYNEQFF. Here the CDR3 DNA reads TGTGCCAGCAGCTTAGTTCTTAGAAGTGGGGCGGGGACAACCTACAATGAGCAGTTCTTC.